This is a list of T cell receptor beta chains from one sample in a study of CD8 T cells in ankylosing spondylitis. TCRdb recomputed calls from the 5' RACE reads with MiXCR, one row per CDR3 protein. Of under 300,000 distinct CDR3 sequences detected, roughly a tenth appear once; the ten largest clones hold 2.6%. The sequenced material came from blood, either unsorted or a sorted T cell fraction (not recorded which). These receptors were taken from a male donor with ankylosing spondylitis or in good health (not recorded which). The CDR3 runs from the conserved cysteine through the conserved F or W. Each record gives: J gene, clone size, D gene, V gene, CDR3 protein, CDR3 DNA. D genes are given only for firm matches. Only some rows state a clone size, as once, few, many or a class for expanded clones.

J gene: TRBJ2-5; clone size: many; D gene: TRBD2; V gene: TRBV30; CDR3 protein: CAWGLGAKETQYF; CDR3 DNA: TGTGCCTGGGGACTAGGGGCAAAAGAGACCCAGTACTTC
J gene: TRBJ1-2; clone size: many; D gene: -; V gene: TRBV25-1; CDR3 protein: CASRGSMINYGYTF; CDR3 DNA: TGTGCCAGCAGAGGGTCGATGATTAACTATGGCTACACCTTC
J gene: TRBJ2-3; clone size: many; D gene: -; V gene: TRBV11-2; CDR3 protein: CASSVGTQGTQYF; CDR3 DNA: TGTGCCAGCAGCGTGGGGACACAGGGTACGCAGTATTTT
J gene: TRBJ1-1; clone size: many; D gene: TRBD1; V gene: TRBV7-9; CDR3 protein: CASSFGGQGASEAFF; CDR3 DNA: TGTGCCAGCAGCTTTGGGGGACAGGGGGCGTCTGAAGCTTTCTTT
J gene: TRBJ1-5; clone size: many; D gene: -; V gene: TRBV20-1; CDR3 protein: CSARTGADQPQHF; CDR3 DNA: TGCAGTGCCCGCACAGGAGCGGATCAGCCCCAGCATTTT
J gene: TRBJ2-5; clone size: many; D gene: -; V gene: TRBV7-2; CDR3 protein: CASSLGRETQYF; CDR3 DNA: TGTGCCAGCAGCTTAGGCAGGGAGACCCAGTACTTC
J gene: TRBJ2-1; clone size: many; D gene: TRBD1; V gene: TRBV12-3/TRBV12-4; CDR3 protein: CASSSPQGAAYNEQFF; CDR3 DNA: TGTGCCAGCAGTTCCCCCCAGGGGGCGGCCTACAATGAGCAGTTCTTC
J gene: TRBJ2-1; clone size: many; D gene: -; V gene: TRBV20-1; CDR3 protein: CSGTVDNEQFF; CDR3 DNA: TGCAGTGGGACGGTGGACAATGAGCAGTTCTTC
J gene: TRBJ1-4; clone size: -; D gene: -; V gene: TRBV29-1; CDR3 protein: CSVEIRGEKLFF; CDR3 DNA: TGCAGCGTTGAAATTCGGGGGGAAAAACTGTTTTTT
J gene: TRBJ1-2; clone size: many; D gene: -; V gene: TRBV25-1; CDR3 protein: CAPRGGTVYGYTF; CDR3 DNA: TGTGCCCCCAGGGGAGGGACCGTCTATGGCTACACCTTC
J gene: TRBJ2-1; clone size: many; D gene: TRBD1; V gene: TRBV20-1; CDR3 protein: CSAPRSGQGSYNEQFF; CDR3 DNA: TGCAGTGCTCCGAGATCGGGACAGGGATCCTACAATGAGCAGTTCTTC
J gene: TRBJ2-7; clone size: few; D gene: -; V gene: TRBV2; CDR3 protein: CASSGQGHYEQYF; CDR3 DNA: TGTGCCAGCAGCGGGCAAGGGCACTACGAGCAGTACTTC
J gene: TRBJ2-2; clone size: many; D gene: -; V gene: TRBV4-2; CDR3 protein: CASSNTGRGATGELFF; CDR3 DNA: TGTGCCAGCAGCAATACGGGAAGGGGGGCCACCGGGGAGCTGTTTTTT
J gene: TRBJ1-6; clone size: many; D gene: -; V gene: TRBV12-3/TRBV12-4; CDR3 protein: CASTGTGSGPLHF; CDR3 DNA: TGTGCCAGCACCGGTACAGGGAGCGGGCCCCTCCACTTT
J gene: TRBJ2-2; clone size: many; D gene: TRBD1; V gene: TRBV10-3; CDR3 protein: CAISRQGSTGELFF; CDR3 DNA: TGTGCCATCAGCAGACAGGGTTCCACCGGGGAGCTGTTTTTT
J gene: TRBJ2-2; clone size: many; D gene: -; V gene: TRBV25-1; CDR3 protein: CASSGTGTTYTGELFF; CDR3 DNA: TGTGCCAGCAGTGGAACCGGGACAACCTACACCGGGGAGCTGTTTTTT
J gene: TRBJ1-1; clone size: many; D gene: -; V gene: TRBV5-1; CDR3 protein: CASSGNREATEAFF; CDR3 DNA: TGCGCCAGCAGCGGAAACAGGGAGGCCACTGAAGCTTTCTTT
J gene: TRBJ1-4; clone size: many; D gene: -; V gene: TRBV6-1; CDR3 protein: CASKDEKLFF; CDR3 DNA: TGTGCCAGTAAGGACGAAAAACTGTTTTTT
J gene: TRBJ1-5; clone size: many; D gene: -; V gene: TRBV5-1; CDR3 protein: CASSLEAGTQPQHF; CDR3 DNA: TGCGCCAGCAGCTTGGAGGCAGGGACGCAGCCCCAGCATTTT
J gene: TRBJ2-1; clone size: many; D gene: -; V gene: TRBV6-5; CDR3 protein: CASSYLDSRNEQFF; CDR3 DNA: TGTGCCAGCAGTTACCTGGACAGCCGAAATGAGCAGTTCTTC
J gene: TRBJ1-1; clone size: many; D gene: TRBD1; V gene: TRBV6-5; CDR3 protein: CASSSVRDRATEAFF; CDR3 DNA: TGTGCCAGCAGTTCAGTACGGGACAGGGCCACTGAAGCTTTCTTT
J gene: TRBJ2-3; clone size: many; D gene: TRBD1; V gene: TRBV3-1; CDR3 protein: CASSGDRGRTDTQYF; CDR3 DNA: TGTGCCAGCAGCGGCGACAGGGGGAGGACAGATACGCAGTATTTT
J gene: TRBJ2-1; clone size: -; D gene: TRBD2; V gene: TRBV20-1; CDR3 protein: CSAPRLASNEQFF; CDR3 DNA: TGCAGTGCTCCTAGACTAGCGTCCAATGAGCAGTTCTTC
J gene: TRBJ2-6; clone size: many; D gene: -; V gene: TRBV6-1; CDR3 protein: CASSEPVSGANVLTF; CDR3 DNA: TGTGCCAGCAGTGAACCCGTCTCTGGGGCCAACGTCCTGACTTTC
J gene: TRBJ2-1; clone size: many; D gene: -; V gene: TRBV7-9; CDR3 protein: CASSLDYIYNEQFF; CDR3 DNA: TGTGCCAGCAGCCTCGACTATATATACAATGAGCAGTTCTTC
J gene: TRBJ2-7; clone size: -; D gene: -; V gene: TRBV25-1; CDR3 protein: CASSSRTTGSYEQYF; CDR3 DNA: TGTGCCAGCAGCAGTAGAACGACAGGCTCCTACGAGCAGTACTTC
J gene: TRBJ2-7; clone size: many; D gene: TRBD1; V gene: TRBV12-3/TRBV12-4; CDR3 protein: CASSFSGTGGLPQYF; CDR3 DNA: TGTGCCAGCAGTTTCTCCGGGACAGGGGGCCTCCCGCAGTACTTC
J gene: TRBJ2-1; clone size: -; D gene: TRBD1; V gene: TRBV7-7; CDR3 protein: CASSFQTGSGNEQFF; CDR3 DNA: TGTGCCAGCAGCTTCCAGACAGGGTCTGGGAATGAGCAGTTCTTC
J gene: TRBJ1-2; clone size: many; D gene: -; V gene: TRBV12-3/TRBV12-4; CDR3 protein: CASLRWGTNYGYTF; CDR3 DNA: TGTGCCAGCCTAAGGTGGGGTACTAACTATGGCTACACCTTC
J gene: TRBJ1-2; clone size: many; D gene: -; V gene: TRBV5-1; CDR3 protein: CASSLSPSFYGYTF; CDR3 DNA: TGCGCCAGCAGCTTGAGTCCGAGTTTTTATGGCTACACCTTC
J gene: TRBJ1-6; clone size: many; D gene: -; V gene: TRBV6-1; CDR3 protein: CASSAGVAYNSPLHF; CDR3 DNA: TGTGCCAGCAGTGCAGGGGTTGCCTATAATTCACCCCTCCACTTT
J gene: TRBJ2-5; clone size: -; D gene: -; V gene: TRBV7-9; CDR3 protein: CASSLAWATPQETQYF; CDR3 DNA: TGTGCCAGCAGCCTCGCCTGGGCTACCCCTCAAGAGACCCAGTACTTC
J gene: TRBJ1-5; clone size: many; D gene: TRBD1; V gene: TRBV27; CDR3 protein: CASSLGTGNNQPQHF; CDR3 DNA: TGTGCCAGCAGTCTCGGGACAGGGAACAATCAGCCCCAGCATTTT
J gene: TRBJ1-1; clone size: -; D gene: -; V gene: TRBV2; CDR3 protein: CASSETDDSLNTEAFF; CDR3 DNA: TGTGCCAGCAGCGAAACGGATGACAGTCTGAACACTGAAGCTTTCTTT
J gene: TRBJ1-5; clone size: few; D gene: -; V gene: TRBV12-3/TRBV12-4; CDR3 protein: CASLGPGDQPQHF; CDR3 DNA: TGTGCCAGCCTAGGTCCGGGGGATCAGCCCCAGCATTTT
J gene: TRBJ1-6; clone size: many; D gene: -; V gene: TRBV20-1; CDR3 protein: CSARDSGTNSPLHF; CDR3 DNA: TGCAGTGCTAGAGATTCAGGGACTAATTCACCCCTCCACTTT
J gene: TRBJ1-2; clone size: few; D gene: -; V gene: TRBV5-1; CDR3 protein: CASSLGPLDYGYTF; CDR3 DNA: TGCGCCAGCAGCTTGGGCCCCCTGGACTATGGCTACACCTTC
J gene: TRBJ2-6; clone size: few; D gene: -; V gene: TRBV5-5; CDR3 protein: CASALGGGTGANVLTF; CDR3 DNA: TGTGCCAGCGCTCTTGGGGGAGGGACAGGGGCCAACGTCCTGACTTTC
J gene: TRBJ2-2; clone size: many; D gene: -; V gene: TRBV7-2; CDR3 protein: CASSLRPGELFF; CDR3 DNA: TGTGCCAGCAGCTTAAGGCCCGGGGAGCTGTTTTTT
J gene: TRBJ2-4; clone size: many; D gene: -; V gene: TRBV28; CDR3 protein: CASSLTGGRAKNIQYF; CDR3 DNA: TGTGCCAGCAGTTTAACGGGGGGCCGAGCCAAAAACATTCAGTACTTC
J gene: TRBJ2-2; clone size: many; D gene: -; V gene: TRBV10-3; CDR3 protein: CAIRVEPTGELFF; CDR3 DNA: TGTGCCATCAGGGTTGAACCCACCGGGGAGCTGTTTTTT
J gene: TRBJ2-7; clone size: many; D gene: -; V gene: TRBV3-1; CDR3 protein: CASSQGLGGGLDEQYF; CDR3 DNA: TGTGCCAGCAGCCAAGGATTGGGAGGAGGCCTGGACGAGCAGTACTTC
J gene: TRBJ1-4; clone size: -; D gene: -; V gene: TRBV7-9; CDR3 protein: CASSLGVSNEKLFF; CDR3 DNA: TGTGCCAGCAGCTTAGGGGTTTCTAATGAAAAACTGTTTTTT
J gene: TRBJ1-1; clone size: many; D gene: TRBD1; V gene: TRBV4-2; CDR3 protein: CASSPQGTGYTEAFF; CDR3 DNA: TGTGCCAGCAGCCCCCAAGGGACAGGGTACACTGAAGCTTTCTTT
J gene: TRBJ1-1; clone size: many; D gene: -; V gene: TRBV6-1; CDR3 protein: CASRDGLNTEAFF; CDR3 DNA: TGTGCCAGCAGGGACGGGTTGAACACTGAAGCTTTCTTT
J gene: TRBJ2-2; clone size: many; D gene: -; V gene: TRBV4-1; CDR3 protein: CASSPYAGVNTGELFF; CDR3 DNA: TGCGCCAGCAGCCCCTACGCAGGGGTAAACACCGGGGAGCTGTTTTTT
J gene: TRBJ2-7; clone size: many; D gene: TRBD2; V gene: TRBV5-1; CDR3 protein: CASSLSGNPYEQYF; CDR3 DNA: TGCGCCAGCAGCTTGAGCGGGAACCCCTACGAGCAGTACTTC
J gene: TRBJ2-2; clone size: many; D gene: -; V gene: TRBV7-8; CDR3 protein: CASSLRVSTGELFF; CDR3 DNA: TGTGCCAGCAGCTTAAGGGTATCGACCGGGGAGCTGTTTTTT
J gene: TRBJ2-3; clone size: many; D gene: TRBD2; V gene: TRBV5-1; CDR3 protein: CASSLALAEWVDTQYF; CDR3 DNA: TGCGCCAGCAGCTTGGCCCTAGCGGAGTGGGTAGATACGCAGTATTTT
J gene: TRBJ2-7; clone size: few; D gene: -; V gene: TRBV20-1; CDR3 protein: CSARPTHEQYF; CDR3 DNA: TGCAGTGCTAGACCCACCCACGAGCAGTACTTC
J gene: TRBJ2-1; clone size: many; D gene: TRBD2; V gene: TRBV20-1; CDR3 protein: CSATTSGRNNEQFF; CDR3 DNA: TGCAGTGCCACGACTAGCGGGAGGAACAATGAGCAGTTCTTC
J gene: TRBJ2-5; clone size: many; D gene: -; V gene: TRBV6-5; CDR3 protein: CASSYSVAQGKTQYF; CDR3 DNA: TGTGCCAGCAGTTACTCAGTGGCGCAGGGGAAGACCCAGTACTTC
J gene: TRBJ2-5; clone size: few; D gene: -; V gene: TRBV7-9; CDR3 protein: CASSRTGSVETQYF; CDR3 DNA: TGTGCCAGCAGCCGAACAGGGTCCGTAGAGACCCAGTACTTC
J gene: TRBJ2-7; clone size: -; D gene: TRBD1; V gene: TRBV2; CDR3 protein: CASSEALAGGEGYEQYF; CDR3 DNA: TGTGCCAGCAGTGAAGCGTTGGCAGGGGGCGAAGGCTACGAGCAGTACTTC
J gene: TRBJ1-5; clone size: many; D gene: TRBD1; V gene: TRBV6-1; CDR3 protein: CASSTGTGAQPQHF; CDR3 DNA: TGTGCCAGCAGTACCGGGACAGGGGCCCAGCCCCAGCATTTT
J gene: TRBJ2-1; clone size: many; D gene: -; V gene: TRBV5-1; CDR3 protein: CASSPPSSLYNEQFF; CDR3 DNA: TGCGCCAGCAGCCCACCTAGCAGTTTGTACAATGAGCAGTTCTTC
J gene: TRBJ2-3; clone size: many; D gene: -; V gene: TRBV5-1; CDR3 protein: CASSLPFSRTDTQYF; CDR3 DNA: TGCGCCAGCAGCTTGCCTTTCTCGCGCACAGATACGCAGTATTTT
J gene: TRBJ2-7; clone size: many; D gene: -; V gene: TRBV12-5; CDR3 protein: CASGSQGPYEQYF; CDR3 DNA: TGTGCTAGTGGCTCTCAGGGGCCCTACGAGCAGTACTTC